Described below is a single T cell receptor beta chain sequence and its context. Its antigen is undetermined. This CDR3 has 18 residues. The V end was cut by 3 bases, the J end by 3 bases, with 20 bases between. Germline loops: CDR1 LNHDA, CDR2 SQIVND (reference sequence). Generated by immunoSEQ multiplex PCR, the TCRdb table keeps only in-frame clones and is missing some. The data show approximately 82,000 clones, 75% to 95% seen once. This sample is drawn from a study of graft-versus-host responses after intestinal transplantation. Overall study results and limits: GvH clones were identified in recipient marrow, with some first appearing in ileum or blood. Across patients carrying graft-donor T cell macrochimerism, allografts held high graft-versus-host to host-versus-graft clonal ratios.

This chain links TRBV19 with TRBJ2-2; a possible D gene is TRBD1 (6 bases). This TCR derives from a human donor who received an intestinal transplant. The sequencing used unstimulated CD4+ T cells sorted from spleen or lymph node cells, collected before intestinal transplant. The chain's CDR3 is CASSIGFGQRADTGELFF. CDR3 nucleotides: TGTGCCAGTAGTATTGGTTTTGGACAGCGTGCGGACACCGGGGAGCTGTTTTTT.